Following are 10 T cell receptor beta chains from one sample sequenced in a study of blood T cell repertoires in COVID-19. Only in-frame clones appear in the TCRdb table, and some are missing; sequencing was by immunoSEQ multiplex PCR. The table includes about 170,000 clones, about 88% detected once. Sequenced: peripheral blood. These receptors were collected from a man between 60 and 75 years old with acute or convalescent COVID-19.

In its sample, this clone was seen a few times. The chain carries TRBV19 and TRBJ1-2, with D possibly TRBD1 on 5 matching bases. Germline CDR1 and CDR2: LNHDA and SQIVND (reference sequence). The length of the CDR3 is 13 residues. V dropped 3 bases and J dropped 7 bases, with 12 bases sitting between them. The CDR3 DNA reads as TGTGCCAGTAGTATGACAGACCTAAGTGGCTACACCTTC. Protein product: CASSMTDLSGYTF.

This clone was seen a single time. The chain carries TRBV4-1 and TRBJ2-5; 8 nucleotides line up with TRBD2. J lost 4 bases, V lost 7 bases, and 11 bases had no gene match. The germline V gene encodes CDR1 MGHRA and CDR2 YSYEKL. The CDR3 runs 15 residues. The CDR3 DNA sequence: TGCGCCAGCAAAGAGTACGCGGGGGGAGGAGAGACCCAGTACTTC. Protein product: CASKEYAGGGETQYF.

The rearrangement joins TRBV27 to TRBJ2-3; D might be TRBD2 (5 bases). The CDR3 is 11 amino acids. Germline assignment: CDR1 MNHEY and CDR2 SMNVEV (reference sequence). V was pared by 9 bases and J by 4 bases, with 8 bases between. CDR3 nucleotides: TGTGCCAGTGAGAGGGCAGATACGCAGTATTTT. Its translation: CASERADTQYF.

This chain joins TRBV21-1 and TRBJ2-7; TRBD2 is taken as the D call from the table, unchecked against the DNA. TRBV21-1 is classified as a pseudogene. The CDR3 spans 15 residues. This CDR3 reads CASSKATSGRHEQYF. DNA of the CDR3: TGTGCCAGCAGCAAAGCCACTAGCGGGAGACACGAGCAGTACTTC.

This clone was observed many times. The CDR3 DNA reads as TGTGCCAGTAGTATGGGCCGGGACAGCGGTGGTTCACCCCTCCACTTT. This gives the protein CASSMGRDSGGSPLHF. This sequence joins TRBV19 and TRBJ1-6, with TRBD1 matching over 7 bases. Germline values: CDR1 LNHDA, CDR2 SQIVND (reference sequence). With 3 bases clipped from V and 9 bases from J, the junction kept 11 bases outside the gene matches. This CDR3 has 16 residues.

DNA of the CDR3: TGTGCCAGTAGCGTAGCGGGGCCCTCCTACAATGAGCAGTTCTTC. Translated, it gives CASSVAGPSYNEQFF. J is TRBJ2-1 and V is TRBV19, with 8 bases that match TRBD2. With 6 bases clipped from V and 0 bases from J, the junction kept 4 bases outside the gene matches. Germline loops: CDR1 LNHDA, CDR2 SQIVND (reference sequence). CDR3 size: 15 residues.

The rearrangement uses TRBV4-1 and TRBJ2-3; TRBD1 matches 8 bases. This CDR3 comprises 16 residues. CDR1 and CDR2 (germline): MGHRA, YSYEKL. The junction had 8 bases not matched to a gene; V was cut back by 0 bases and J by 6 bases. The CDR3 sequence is CASSQDKRTGRDTQYF. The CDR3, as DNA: TGCGCCAGCAGCCAAGACAAAAGGACAGGGAGGGATACGCAGTATTTT.

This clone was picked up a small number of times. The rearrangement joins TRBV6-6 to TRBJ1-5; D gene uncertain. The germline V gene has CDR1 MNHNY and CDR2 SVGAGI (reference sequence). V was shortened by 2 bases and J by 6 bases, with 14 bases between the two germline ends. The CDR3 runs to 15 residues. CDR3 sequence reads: CASSYPGEVGQPQHF. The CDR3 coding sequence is TGTGCCAGCAGTTACCCCGGGGAAGTTGGTCAGCCCCAGCATTTT.

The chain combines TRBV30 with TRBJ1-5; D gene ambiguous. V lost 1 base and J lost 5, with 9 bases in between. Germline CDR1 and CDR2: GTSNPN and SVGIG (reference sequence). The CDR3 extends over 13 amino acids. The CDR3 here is CAWSAELDQPQHF. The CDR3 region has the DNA TGTGCCTGGAGTGCGGAACTAGATCAGCCCCAGCATTTT. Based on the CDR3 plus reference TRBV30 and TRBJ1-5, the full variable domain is SQTIHQWPATLVQPVGSPLSLECTVEGTSNPNLYWYRQAAGRGLQLLFYSVGIGQISSEVPQNLSASRPQDRQFILSSKKLLLSDSGFYLCAWSAELDQPQHFGDGTRLSIL.

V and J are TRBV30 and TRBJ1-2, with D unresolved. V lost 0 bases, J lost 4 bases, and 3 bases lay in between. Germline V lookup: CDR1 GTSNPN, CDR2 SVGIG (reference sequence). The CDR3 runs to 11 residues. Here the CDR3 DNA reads TGTGCCTGGAGTGTGAGCTATGGCTACACCTTC. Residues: CAWSVSYGYTF.